The TCR beta chain described here comes from a study of blood T cell repertoires in COVID-19. Background on the study: T cells, B-cell-depleted T cells, or PBMCs supplied cDNA or gDNA.

Original handling: From reference gene primer amplification, estimates of nucleated cell counts were derived. Clones were read by immunoSEQ multiplex PCR, and TCRdb kept only the in-frame ones, dropping some. The V and J calls and the clone size are those of that table, but D and trimming were determined from the DNA. The sample lists 65,000 to 95,000 clones, approximately 90% occurring once. The TCR was taken from an older man with active or convalescent COVID-19. Sequencing was carried out using peripheral blood.

This CDR3 is CASSQNRNTEAFF. In DNA, the CDR3 is TGTGCCAGCAGCCAGAACAGGAACACTGAAGCTTTCTTT. This chain joins TRBV3-1 (or the pseudogene TRBV3-2) and TRBJ1-1; no reliable D call. The ends were cut back, 3 bases at V and 1 base at J, with 6 bases in the middle. CDR3 size: 13 residues. Germline values: CDR1 LGHDT, CDR2 YNNKEL (reference sequence).